This T cell receptor beta chain emerged from a study of shared clonotypes between healthy human individuals. Study conclusions and caveats: Shared clonotypes: approximately 5.3% naive CD4, around 3.5% naive CD8, 2.3% memory CD4, 0.4% to 0.5% memory CD8. Rarefaction revealed incomplete sorted-subset sequencing despite large depth.

Deep level was the assay's run setting. TCRdb's table, derived via immunoSEQ multiplex PCR, lists solely in-frame clones and lacks some. This table holds more than 1 million clones, around 78% found once. CDR1 and CDR2 (germline): SGHTA, FQGTGA. The CDR3 loop spans 14 amino acids. V shed 3 bases, J shed 4 bases, and the junction held 1 base outside the gene matches. Notes on this clone: Its antigen is currently unknown.

Sequencing input: memory CD4+ T cells from PBMCs. Subset specified: CD45RA-negative fraction. This sequence originates from a young man in good health. Some clones in this sample may be carry-over from other donors' samples. V usage is TRBV7-3 and J usage is TRBJ1-3; 9 bases are shared with TRBD1. CDR3 residues: CASSLTGGGNTIYF. The DNA of the CDR3 is TGTGCCAGCAGCTTGACAGGGGGAGGAAACACCATATATTTT. Using reference TRBV7-3 and TRBJ1-3 for the parts outside the CDR3, the full variable domain is GAGVSQTPSNKVTEKGKYVELRCDPISGHTALYWYRQSLGQGPEFLIYFQGTGAADDSGLPNDRFFAVRPEGSVSTLKIQRTERGDSAVYLCASSLTGGGNTIYFGEGSWLTVV.